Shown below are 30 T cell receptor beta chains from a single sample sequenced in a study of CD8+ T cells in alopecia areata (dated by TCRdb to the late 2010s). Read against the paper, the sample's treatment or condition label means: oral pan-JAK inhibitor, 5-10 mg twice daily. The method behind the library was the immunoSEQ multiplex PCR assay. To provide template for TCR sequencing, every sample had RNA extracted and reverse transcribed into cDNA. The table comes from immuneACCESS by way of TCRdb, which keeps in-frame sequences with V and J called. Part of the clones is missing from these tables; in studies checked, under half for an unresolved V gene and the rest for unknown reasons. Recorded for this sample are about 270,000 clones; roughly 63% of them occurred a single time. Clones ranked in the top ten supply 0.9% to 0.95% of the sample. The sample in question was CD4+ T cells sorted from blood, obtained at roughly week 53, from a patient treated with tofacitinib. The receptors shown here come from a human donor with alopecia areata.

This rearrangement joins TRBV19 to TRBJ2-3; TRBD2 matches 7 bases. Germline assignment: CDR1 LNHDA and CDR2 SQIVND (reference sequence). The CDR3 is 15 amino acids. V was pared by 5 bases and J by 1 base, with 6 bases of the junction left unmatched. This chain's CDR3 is CASSPPSGGTDTQYF. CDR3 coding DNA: TGTGCCAGTAGTCCCCCCAGCGGGGGCACAGATACGCAGTATTTT.

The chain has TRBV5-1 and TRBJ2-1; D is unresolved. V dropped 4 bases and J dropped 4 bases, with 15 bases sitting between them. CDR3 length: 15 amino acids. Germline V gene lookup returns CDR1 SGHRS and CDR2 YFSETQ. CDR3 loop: CASSPLGGPYNEQFF. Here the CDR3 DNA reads TGCGCCAGCAGCCCGTTGGGCGGACCATACAATGAGCAGTTCTTC.

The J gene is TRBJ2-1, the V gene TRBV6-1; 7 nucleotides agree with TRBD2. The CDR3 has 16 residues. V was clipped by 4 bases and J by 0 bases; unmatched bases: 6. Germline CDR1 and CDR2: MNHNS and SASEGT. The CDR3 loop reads CASSASGLSSYNEQFF. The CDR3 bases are TGTGCCAGCAGTGCTAGCGGTCTAAGCTCCTACAATGAGCAGTTCTTC.

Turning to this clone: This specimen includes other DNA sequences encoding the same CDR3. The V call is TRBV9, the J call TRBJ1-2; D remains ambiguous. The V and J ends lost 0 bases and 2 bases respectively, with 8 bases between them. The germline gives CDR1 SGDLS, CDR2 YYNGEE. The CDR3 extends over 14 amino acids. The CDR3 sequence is CASSVEGTNYGYTF. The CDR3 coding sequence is TGTGCCAGCAGCGTAGAAGGTACCAACTATGGCTACACCTTC.

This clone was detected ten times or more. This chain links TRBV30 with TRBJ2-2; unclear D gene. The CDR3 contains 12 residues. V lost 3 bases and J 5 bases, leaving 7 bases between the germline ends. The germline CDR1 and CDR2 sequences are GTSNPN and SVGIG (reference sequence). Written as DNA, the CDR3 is TGTGCCTGGAGCGCAAAAACCGGGGAGCTGTTTTTT. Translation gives CAWSAKTGELFF.

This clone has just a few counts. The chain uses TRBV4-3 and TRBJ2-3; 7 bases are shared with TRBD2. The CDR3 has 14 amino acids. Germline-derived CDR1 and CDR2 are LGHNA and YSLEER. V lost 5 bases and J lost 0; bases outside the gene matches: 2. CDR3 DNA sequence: TGCGCCAGCAGCGGGGGGGAGAGCACAGATACGCAGTATTTT. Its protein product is CASSGGESTDTQYF.

CDR3 amino acids: CASSFEDTQYF. Written as DNA, the CDR3 is TGCGCCAGCAGTTTCGAGGATACGCAGTATTTT. The genes are TRBV5-1 and TRBJ2-3; D unclear. Germline V gene lookup returns CDR1 SGHRS and CDR2 YFSETQ. V lost 5 bases and J 6 bases, leaving 7 bases between the germline ends. The CDR3 is 11 residues long.

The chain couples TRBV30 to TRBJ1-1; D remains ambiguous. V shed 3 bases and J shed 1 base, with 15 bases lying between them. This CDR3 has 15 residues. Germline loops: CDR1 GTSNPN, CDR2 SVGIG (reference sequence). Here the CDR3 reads CAWSATLGGNTEAFF. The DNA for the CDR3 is TGTGCCTGGAGCGCCACCTTGGGAGGGAACACTGAAGCTTTCTTT.

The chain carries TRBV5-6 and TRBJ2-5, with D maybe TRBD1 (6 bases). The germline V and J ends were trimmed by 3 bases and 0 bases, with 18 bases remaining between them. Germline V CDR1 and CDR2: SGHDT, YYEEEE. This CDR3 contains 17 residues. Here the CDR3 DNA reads TGTGCCAGCAGCTCCGGACCCAGACAGGCGTACCAAGAGACCCAGTACTTC. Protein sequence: CASSSGPRQAYQETQYF.

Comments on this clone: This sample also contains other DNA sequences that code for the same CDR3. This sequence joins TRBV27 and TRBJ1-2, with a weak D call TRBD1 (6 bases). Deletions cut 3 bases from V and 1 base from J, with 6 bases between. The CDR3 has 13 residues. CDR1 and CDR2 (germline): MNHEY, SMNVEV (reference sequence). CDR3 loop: CASSFRGNYGYTF. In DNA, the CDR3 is TGTGCCAGCAGTTTCAGGGGTAACTATGGCTACACCTTC.

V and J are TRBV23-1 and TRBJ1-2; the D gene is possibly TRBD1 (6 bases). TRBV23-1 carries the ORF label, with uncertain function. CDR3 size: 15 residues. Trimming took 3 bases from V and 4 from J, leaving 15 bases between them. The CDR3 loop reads CASSHRGQSTYGYTF. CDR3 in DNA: TGCGCCAGCAGTCACCGAGGACAGTCTACCTATGGCTACACCTTC.

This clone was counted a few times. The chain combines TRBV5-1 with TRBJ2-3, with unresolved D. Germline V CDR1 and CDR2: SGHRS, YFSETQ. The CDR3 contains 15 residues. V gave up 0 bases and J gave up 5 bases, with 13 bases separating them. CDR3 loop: CASSLDGVAGDTQYF. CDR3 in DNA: TGCGCCAGCAGCTTGGACGGCGTGGCAGGAGATACGCAGTATTTT.

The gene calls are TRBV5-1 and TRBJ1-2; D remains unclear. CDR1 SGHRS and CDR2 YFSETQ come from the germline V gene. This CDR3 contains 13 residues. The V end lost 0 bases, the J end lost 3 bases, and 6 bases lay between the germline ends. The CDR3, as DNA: TGCGCCAGCAGCTTGGACAATGACTATGGCTACACCTTC. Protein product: CASSLDNDYGYTF.

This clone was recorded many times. CDR3 nucleotide sequence: TGTGCCAGCAGTTACACAGGGGTTCAGCCCCAGCATTTT. It is translated as CASSYTGVQPQHF. J is TRBJ1-5 and V is TRBV27, with 7 bases identical to TRBD1. Germline trimming cut 4 bases from V and 6 bases from J; bases unmatched to any gene: 3. The CDR3 covers 13 residues. Germline V gene sequence: CDR1 MNHEY, CDR2 SMNVEV (reference sequence).

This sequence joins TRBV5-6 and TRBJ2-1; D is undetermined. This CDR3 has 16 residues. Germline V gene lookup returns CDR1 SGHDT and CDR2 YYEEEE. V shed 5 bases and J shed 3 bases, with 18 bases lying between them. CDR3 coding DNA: TGTGCCAGCAGTCTGGCCCGTACCGCCTACTACAATGAGCAGTTCTTC. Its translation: CASSLARTAYYNEQFF.

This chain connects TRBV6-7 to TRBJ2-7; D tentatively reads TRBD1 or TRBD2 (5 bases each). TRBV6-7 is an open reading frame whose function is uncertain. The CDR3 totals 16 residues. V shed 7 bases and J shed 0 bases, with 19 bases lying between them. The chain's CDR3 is CASMDLGTESSYEQYF. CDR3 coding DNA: TGTGCCAGCATGGACCTCGGGACCGAAAGCTCCTACGAGCAGTACTTC.

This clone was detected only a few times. CDR3 region: CASSQGTGKYF. The CDR3 bases are TGCGCCAGCAGCCAGGGGACAGGGAAGTATTTT. The V call is TRBV4-3, the J call TRBJ2-3, with 9 bases lining up with TRBD1. In germline, CDR1 is LGHNA, CDR2 YSLEER. The trim removed 3 bases at V and 13 bases at J, leaving 2 bases unmatched. The CDR3 has 11 amino acids.

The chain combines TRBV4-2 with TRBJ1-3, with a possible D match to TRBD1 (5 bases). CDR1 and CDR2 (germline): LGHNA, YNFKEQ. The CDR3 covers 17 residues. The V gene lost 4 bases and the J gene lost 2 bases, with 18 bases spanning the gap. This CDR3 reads CASSRDAVGLPGNTIYF. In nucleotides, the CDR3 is TGTGCCAGCAGCCGGGACGCGGTGGGGCTTCCTGGAAACACCATATATTTT.

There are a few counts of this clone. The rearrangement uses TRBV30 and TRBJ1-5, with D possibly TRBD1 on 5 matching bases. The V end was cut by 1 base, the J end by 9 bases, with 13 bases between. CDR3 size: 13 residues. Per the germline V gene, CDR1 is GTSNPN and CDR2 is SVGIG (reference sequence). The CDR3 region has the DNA TGTGCCTGGAGTGATCTGATAAGGGGGCCCCAGCATTTT. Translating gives CAWSDLIRGPQHF.

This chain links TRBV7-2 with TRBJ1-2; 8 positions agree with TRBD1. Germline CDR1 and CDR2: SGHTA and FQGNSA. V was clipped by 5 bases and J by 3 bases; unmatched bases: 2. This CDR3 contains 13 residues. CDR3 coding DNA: TGTGCCAGCAGCCCACAGGGGGACTATGGCTACACCTTC. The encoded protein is CASSPQGDYGYTF.

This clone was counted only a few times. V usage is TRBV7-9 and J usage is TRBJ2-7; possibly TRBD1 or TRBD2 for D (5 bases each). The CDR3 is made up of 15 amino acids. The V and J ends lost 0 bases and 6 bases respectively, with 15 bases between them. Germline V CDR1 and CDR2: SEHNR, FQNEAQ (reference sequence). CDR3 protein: CASSLAGTPKAEQYF. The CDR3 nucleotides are TGTGCCAGCAGCTTAGCCGGGACCCCGAAGGCCGAGCAGTACTTC.

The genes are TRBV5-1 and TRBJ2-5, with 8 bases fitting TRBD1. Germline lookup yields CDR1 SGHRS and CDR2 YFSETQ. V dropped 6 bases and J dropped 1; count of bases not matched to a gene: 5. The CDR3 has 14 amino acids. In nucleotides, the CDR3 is TGCGCCAGCAACGGACAGGGACCCCAAGAGACCCAGTACTTC. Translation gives CASNGQGPQETQYF.

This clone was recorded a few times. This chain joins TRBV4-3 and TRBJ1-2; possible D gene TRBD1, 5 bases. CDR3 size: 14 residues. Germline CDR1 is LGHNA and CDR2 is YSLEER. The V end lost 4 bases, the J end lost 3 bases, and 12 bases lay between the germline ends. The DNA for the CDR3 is TGCGCCAGCAGCCTACTGTGGGGGGACTATGGCTACACCTTC. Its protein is CASSLLWGDYGYTF.

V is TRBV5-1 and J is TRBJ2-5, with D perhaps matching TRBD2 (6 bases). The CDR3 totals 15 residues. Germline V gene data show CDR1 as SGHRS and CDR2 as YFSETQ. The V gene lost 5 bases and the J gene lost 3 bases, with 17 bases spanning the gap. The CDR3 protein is CASRFGGTPKETQYF. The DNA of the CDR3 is TGCGCCAGCAGGTTTGGCGGGACTCCTAAAGAGACCCAGTACTTC. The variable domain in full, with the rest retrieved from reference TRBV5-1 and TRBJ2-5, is KAGVTQTPRYLIKTRGQQVTLSCSPISGHRSVSWYQQTPGQGLQFLFEYFSETQRNKGNFPGRFSGRQFSNSRSEMNVSTLELGDSALYLCASRFGGTPKETQYFGPGTRLLVL.

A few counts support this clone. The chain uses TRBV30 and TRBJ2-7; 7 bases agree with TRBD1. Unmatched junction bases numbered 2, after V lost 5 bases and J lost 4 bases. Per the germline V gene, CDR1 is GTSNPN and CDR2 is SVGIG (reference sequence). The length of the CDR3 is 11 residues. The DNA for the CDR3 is TGTGCCTGGGAGACAGGGTACGAGCAGTACTTC. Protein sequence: CAWETGYEQYF.

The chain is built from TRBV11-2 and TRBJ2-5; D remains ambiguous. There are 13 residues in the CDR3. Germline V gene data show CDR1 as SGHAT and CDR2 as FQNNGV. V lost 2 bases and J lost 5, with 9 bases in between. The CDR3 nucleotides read TGTGCCAGCAGCTTAAAGAACCGGGAGACCCAGTACTTC. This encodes CASSLKNRETQYF.

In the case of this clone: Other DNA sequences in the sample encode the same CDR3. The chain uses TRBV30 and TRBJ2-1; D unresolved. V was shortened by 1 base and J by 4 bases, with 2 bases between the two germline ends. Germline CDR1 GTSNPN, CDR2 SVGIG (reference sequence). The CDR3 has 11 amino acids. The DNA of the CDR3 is TGTGCCTGGAGTGGGTACAATGAGCAGTTCTTC. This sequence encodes CAWSGYNEQFF.

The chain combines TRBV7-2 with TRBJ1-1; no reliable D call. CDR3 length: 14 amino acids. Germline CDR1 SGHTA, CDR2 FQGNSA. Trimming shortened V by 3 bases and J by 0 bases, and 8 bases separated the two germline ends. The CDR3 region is CASSFGVMNTEAFF. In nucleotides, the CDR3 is TGTGCCAGCAGCTTCGGGGTCATGAACACTGAAGCTTTCTTT.

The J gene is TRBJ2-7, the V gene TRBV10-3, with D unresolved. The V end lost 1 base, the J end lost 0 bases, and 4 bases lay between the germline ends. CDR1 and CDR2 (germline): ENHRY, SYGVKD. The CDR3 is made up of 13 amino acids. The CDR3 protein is CAISELSSYEQYF. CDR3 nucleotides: TGTGCCATCAGTGAGTTAAGCTCCTACGAGCAGTACTTC.

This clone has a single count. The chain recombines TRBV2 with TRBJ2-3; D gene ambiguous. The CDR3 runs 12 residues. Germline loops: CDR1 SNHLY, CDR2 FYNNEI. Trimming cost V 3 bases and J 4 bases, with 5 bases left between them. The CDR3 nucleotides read TGTGCCAGCAGTGACAGCGCAGATACGCAGTATTTT. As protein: CASSDSADTQYF.